The sequence of this T cell receptor (beta chain) was determined in a study of Ad26.COV2.S vaccination and SARS-CoV-2 variants. Study overall: The donor was enrolled in the Ad26.COV2.S arm of the COV1001 trial. Intramuscular Ad26.COV2.S doses were given once or twice, 56 days apart.

Germline loops: CDR1 SNHLY, CDR2 FYNNEI. This CDR3 is built from 18 residues. V lost 3 bases to trimming and J lost 0 bases, with 18 bases between them. Described treatment: some 20 received Ad26.COV2.S at low or high dose, single or two shots; about 5 received placebo; per-sample allocation not given. After the first vaccine or placebo injection, samples were drawn on day 63. Sequencing was performed with immunoSEQ multiplex PCR; in TCRdb, only in-frame clones are kept and a portion is missing. The data show roughly 500,000 clones, around 88% seen once. Study conclusions and caveats: Total responses of T cells may have been underestimated by the analyses of TCR breadth and depth.

As regards this clone: The target antigen is unknown.

The source is a person aged 18 to 65 who received the Ad26.COV2.S COVID-19 vaccine or a placebo. The rearrangement joins TRBV2 to TRBJ1-3, with a weak D call TRBD1 (5 bases). The sequences come from peripheral blood, collected in a trial of Ad26.COV2.S vaccine versus placebo. The CDR3 here is CASSEQGARQHSGNTIYF. CDR3 DNA sequence: TGTGCCAGCAGTGAGCAGGGAGCTAGACAACACTCTGGAAACACCATATATTTT.